The T cell receptor beta chain described here comes from a study of blood T cell repertoires in COVID-19. Across the study: Some COVID-19 samples were acute and others convalescent; all came from the United States, Italy and Spain. PBMCs, B-cell-depleted T cells, or T cells provided the cDNA or gDNA that made up the material.

Per the original data handling: Estimation of nucleated cell counts relied on the amplification of reference gene primers. The data were produced by immunoSEQ multiplex PCR, yet TCRdb's version contains in-frame clones alone and is incomplete. V, J and clone size derive from that table, while D and trimming were established from the DNA sequence. This sample carries roughly 200,000 clones, around three quarters of them seen once, and the ten largest clones take 4.5% to 7%. The sequence was collected from a woman in her sixties or seventies with acute or convalescent COVID-19. The sequencing sample was made of peripheral blood.

The CDR3, as DNA: TGCAGCGTGGGATCGACAGGGAAAGAGACCCAGTACTTC. Protein product: CSVGSTGKETQYF. The V gene is TRBV29-1, the J gene TRBJ2-5; 7 bases agree with TRBD1. The V gene end was trimmed by 6 bases and the J gene end by 3 bases; junction bases not matched to a gene: 7. Germline CDR1 is SQVTM and CDR2 is ANQGSEA. There are 13 residues in the CDR3.